This TCR beta chain came from a study of PD-L1 blockade in urothelial cancer. Study as a whole: As for prior chemotherapy regimens, patients had received 0 to 3. Per blood sample, T cells had a median of roughly 150,000.

Locally advanced or metastatic urothelial carcinoma was present in patients. TCR analog templates of synthetic origin were spiked into each PCR. Sequencing was performed with immunoSEQ multiplex PCR; in TCRdb, only in-frame clones are kept and a portion is missing. The sample has tens of thousands of clones, 77% seen once. The germline V gene encodes CDR1 MNHNY and CDR2 SVGAGI (reference sequence). The V gene lost 4 bases and the J gene lost 2 bases, with 15 bases spanning the gap. There are 16 residues in the CDR3. This clonotype originated in a man in his sixties or seventies with urothelial cancer. Here the sequenced sample was PBMCs, taken around atezolizumab (anti-PD-L1) treatment. The chain links TRBV6-6 to TRBJ2-1; TRBD1 might be the D (5 bases). For the CDR3, the DNA is TGTGCCAGCAGTTCCTCCGAGACAGTTCCCTACAATGAGCAGTTCTTC. It yields the protein CASSSSETVPYNEQFF.